This T cell receptor beta chain was sequenced during a study of CD8 T cells in Susac syndrome. The authors reverse transcribed about 0.45 to 1 ug RNA with random hexamers. The authors amplified TCR beta CDR3 across 54 Vbeta and 13 Jbeta using immunoSEQ multiplex PCR. TCRdb recomputed calls from the immunoSEQ multiplex PCR reads with MiXCR, one row per CDR3 protein. Of 150,000 to 160,000 distinct CDR3 sequences in the sample, approximately 93% are singletons; the top ten hold 0.2% to 0.25%. Blood CD8+ and CD4+ T cells underwent high-throughput TCR beta sequencing. Germline V gene sequence: CDR1 SGHRS, CDR2 YFSETQ. The CDR3 has 15 amino acids. The V gene end was trimmed by 4 bases and the J gene end by 5 bases; junction bases not matched to a gene: 6.

The TCR was taken from a human donor with multiple sclerosis. The sequenced sample consisted of CD8+ T cells from PBMCs. The rearrangement links TRBV5-1 to TRBJ1-6; TRBD1 matches at 7 bases. CDR3 in DNA: TGCGCCAGCAGCATCGGCAGGGGGAATAATTCACCCCTCCACTTT. It yields the protein CASSIGRGNNSPLHF.